Sequencing of this T cell receptor (beta chain) was carried out in a study of cytomegalovirus exposure and HLA in healthy donors. With regard to this clone: The antigen remains unidentified.

The germline CDR1 and CDR2 sequences are LNHDA and SQIVND (reference sequence). CDR3 length: 15 residues. The V segment lost 2 bases and the J segment 10 bases; nucleotides outside the gene matches: 10. It was with 60 Vbeta and 13 Jbeta primers that the PCR ran. This table comes from immunoSEQ multiplex PCR, and its TCRdb copy is limited to in-frame clones, with some not included. Found here are 160,000 or so clones, 78% of them singletons; the top ten hold approximately 3.1%. Study-level results: Some V segments, TRBV6-2 and TRBV6-3 among them, were indistinguishable and were therefore excluded.

Source material: PBMCs. The source of this sequence is a woman aged 40 to 55 in good health and CMV-seronegative. The V gene is TRBV19, the J gene TRBJ2-1; 8 nucleotides align to TRBD1. The CDR3 protein is CASSISSGGLREQFF. CDR3 DNA sequence: TGTGCCAGTAGTATAAGTTCAGGGGGCCTTAGGGAGCAGTTCTTC.